This T cell receptor (beta chain) was retrieved from a study of human T cells and chemical hapten exposure. Each CDR3 protein gets one entry after TCRdb re-called the RACE reads with MiXCR. Of 55,000 to 75,000 distinct CDR3 sequences listed, around 7% were seen once; the top ten hold 1.5% to 2%. This clonotype has at least ten counts. With 2 bases removed from V and 5 bases from J, the gap between germline ends came to 8 bases. Germline CDR1 is DFQATT and CDR2 is SNEGSKA (reference sequence). The CDR3 totals 12 residues. Time point meaning: pre-sensitization, week 0. Treatment indicated: therapeutic diphenylcyclopropenone sensitization with weekly scalp DPC.

The TCR was taken from a woman aged 25-40 years with alopecia areata. Some clones in this sample may be carry-over from other donors' samples. Specimen: whole blood, collected in connection with sensitization to the hapten diphenylcyclopropenone (DPC). The rearrangement joins TRBV20-1 to TRBJ2-3; the D is unclear. For the CDR3, the DNA is TGCAGTGCTAGATTATTAAGAGATACGCAGTATTTT. It encodes CSARLLRDTQYF.